The 17 T cell receptor beta chains in this list originate from one sample, sequenced in a study of relationships among human T cell subsets. Th1 cells were collected as flow-through following bead selections for CD25, CD56 and CD294. From mRNA, alpha and beta CDR3 regions were amplified using semiquantitative ARM-PCR. Exponential amplification used communal superprimers after tagged nested gene-specific primers in ARM-PCR. TCRdb reanalysed the multiplex PCR reads using MiXCR and keeps one entry per CDR3 protein. Among 10,000 to 15,000 distinct CDR3 sequences listed, over 60% were seen once. The sequencing input was CD4+ Th1 cells sorted from blood. These receptors were obtained from a middle-aged man in good health.

The CDR3 DNA reads as TGTGCCAGCTCACTAGCTCAGGTCGGGAGCGAGCAGTACTTC. This encodes CASSLAQVGSEQYF. V and J are TRBV18 and TRBJ2-7; D might be TRBD2 (6 bases). Trimming took off 4 bases at V and 6 bases at J, with 16 bases between the two ends. Germline CDR1 and CDR2: KGHSH and LQKENI. The CDR3 is 14 residues long.

V and J are TRBV28 and TRBJ2-5, with 11 bases matching TRBD2. Germline V gives CDR1 MDHEN, CDR2 SYDVKM. The V segment lost 8 bases and the J segment 5 bases; nucleotides outside the gene matches: 7. The CDR3 is made up of 14 amino acids. The CDR3 DNA reads TGTGCCAGCCTAGCGGGAGGCCCTGGGGAGACCCAGTACTTC. Protein product: CASLAGGPGETQYF.

The chain uses TRBV14 and TRBJ1-1; 9 nucleotides match TRBD1. The trim removed 3 bases at V and 5 bases at J, leaving 4 bases unmatched. CDR1 and CDR2 (germline): SGHDN, FVKESK. The CDR3 length is 14 residues. This CDR3 reads CASSQGQGVTEAFF. In DNA, the CDR3 is TGTGCCAGCAGCCAGGGACAGGGCGTGACTGAAGCTTTCTTT.

The chain joins TRBV7-9 to TRBJ2-3; 8 nucleotides align to TRBD1. Germline loops: CDR1 SEHNR, CDR2 FQNEAQ (reference sequence). The J segment lost 5 bases and the V segment lost 8 bases, leaving 9 bases of the junction unmatched. The CDR3 is 14 amino acids. CDR3 sequence reads: CASPSAGGGDTQYF. Written as DNA, the CDR3 is TGTGCCAGCCCATCGGCAGGGGGCGGAGATACGCAGTATTTT.

This sequence joins TRBV12-3 or TRBV12-4 and TRBJ2-7, with D uncertain. The CDR3 totals 14 residues. The germline V and J ends were trimmed by 3 bases and 0 bases, with 9 bases remaining between them. The CDR3 region is CASSFGQFSYEQYF. In DNA form, the CDR3 reads TGTGCCAGCAGTTTCGGGCAGTTCTCCTACGAGCAGTACTTC.

The V gene is TRBV19, the J gene TRBJ2-1; 10 bases fit TRBD1. V lost 4 bases to trimming and J lost 7 bases; unmatched junction nucleotides: 10. The CDR3 runs 16 residues. CDR1 and CDR2 from the germline V gene are LNHDA and SQIVND (reference sequence). In DNA form, the CDR3 reads TGTGCCAGTAGTAGGTCGACAGGGGGCCGAGGAAATGAGCAGTTCTTC. It translates to CASSRSTGGRGNEQFF.

This clonotype was counted only a few times. The chain recombines TRBV28 with TRBJ2-7; 14 bases are shared with TRBD2. V was clipped by 2 bases and J by 7 bases; unmatched bases: 4. CDR3 size: 15 residues. Germline V gene data show CDR1 as MDHEN and CDR2 as SYDVKM. The CDR3 is CASSLGLAGGWEQYF. CDR3 nucleotides: TGTGCCAGCAGTTTAGGACTAGCGGGAGGATGGGAGCAGTACTTC.

J is TRBJ1-4 and V is TRBV7-9, with D hard to call. Germline-derived CDR1 and CDR2 are SEHNR and FQNEAQ (reference sequence). V lost 2 bases and J lost 11, with 9 bases in between. CDR3 length: 12 amino acids. The DNA of the CDR3 is TGTGCCAGCAGCTTAAAGGGCGCGAAACTGTTTTTT. Encoded protein: CASSLKGAKLFF.

The V call is TRBV29-1, the J call TRBJ1-1, with D maybe TRBD1 (5 bases). The V end was cut by 4 bases, the J end by 1 base, with 16 bases between. Germline CDR1 SQVTM, CDR2 ANQGSEA. CDR3 length: 15 residues. CDR3 in amino acids: CSVGPGRLGNTEAFF. DNA of the CDR3: TGCAGCGTTGGACCGGGGCGCCTCGGGAACACTGAAGCTTTCTTT. Full variable domain (remainder filled in from reference TRBV29-1 and TRBJ1-1): SAVISQKPSRDICQRGTSLTIQCQVDSQVTMMFWYRQQPGQSLTLIATANQGSEATYESGFVIDKFPISRPNLTFSTLTVSNMSPEDSSIYLCSVGPGRLGNTEAFFGQGTRLTVV.

The V and J genes are TRBV29-1 and TRBJ2-3, with TRBD1 as a possible D gene (6 bases). Germline-derived CDR1 and CDR2 are SQVTM and ANQGSEA. Deletions cut 7 bases from V and 10 bases from J, with 15 bases between. There are 11 residues in the CDR3. Written as DNA, the CDR3 is TGCAGCGCAAGACAGGACACCTCGCAGTATTTT. Translation gives CSARQDTSQYF.

The V and J genes are TRBV20-1 and TRBJ2-7; 13 bases align to TRBD2. This CDR3 is 15 amino acids long. Germline CDR1 is DFQATT and CDR2 is SNEGSKA (reference sequence). V trimming: 6 bases; J trimming: 4 bases; junction bases outside the gene matches: 9. DNA of the CDR3: TGCAGTGCCGCTGTGGTACTAGCGGGAGGGTACGAGCAGTACTTC. Its protein is CSAAVVLAGGYEQYF.

The chain joins TRBV11-2 to TRBJ1-2; 8 bases line up with TRBD1. Germline V gene sequence: CDR1 SGHAT, CDR2 FQNNGV. Losses at the gene ends were 4 bases for V and 8 bases for J; bases not matched to a gene: 6. This CDR3 comprises 13 residues. Here the CDR3 reads CASSSGQVGGYTF. In DNA, the CDR3 is TGTGCCAGCAGCTCGGGACAGGTCGGAGGCTACACCTTC.

The CDR3 region is CASYSGTSLRYQETQYF. CDR3 nucleotide sequence: TGTGCCAGCTATAGCGGGACCTCACTCAGGTACCAAGAGACCCAGTACTTC. V usage is TRBV25-1 and J usage is TRBJ2-5, with 8 bases matching TRBD2. The CDR3 spans 17 residues. Germline V gene lookup returns CDR1 MGHDK and CDR2 SYGVNS. V lost 8 bases, J lost 0 bases, and 14 bases stayed unmatched.

V gene TRBV12-3 or TRBV12-4 combines with J gene TRBJ1-2, with D possibly TRBD1 on 5 matching bases. Trimming removed 6 bases from V and 4 bases from J, with 27 bases in between. The CDR3 is made up of 18 amino acids. CDR3 sequence reads: CASSPEGIRNSLPYGYTF. CDR3 DNA: TGTGCCAGCAGCCCGGAGGGGATACGGAACAGCCTTCCCTATGGCTACACCTTC.

The gene calls are TRBV11-2 and TRBJ2-5; the match to TRBD2 covers 14 bases. Germline V gives CDR1 SGHAT, CDR2 FQNNGV. The trim removed 2 bases at V and 1 base at J, leaving 3 bases unmatched. This CDR3 contains 17 residues. In DNA form, the CDR3 reads TGTGCCAGCAGCTTACCGGGACTAGCGGGAGCCCAAGAGACCCAGTACTTC. It codes for CASSLPGLAGAQETQYF.

This chain joins TRBV16 and TRBJ1-2, with unresolved D. The CDR3 runs to 12 residues. Germline-derived CDR1 and CDR2 are KGHSY and FQNENV. Trimming removed 0 bases from V and 7 bases from J, with 6 bases in between. CDR3 sequence: CASSQSEVGYTF. CDR3 nucleotide sequence: TGTGCCAGCAGCCAATCGGAGGTTGGCTACACCTTC.

J is TRBJ1-2 and V is TRBV11-2, with 8 bases that match TRBD1. V trimming: 0 bases; J trimming: 7 bases; junction bases outside the gene matches: 7. The CDR3 length is 15 residues. Germline CDR1 reads SGHAT; CDR2 reads FQNNGV. The CDR3 loop reads CASSLDGGTGGGYTF. The CDR3 DNA is TGTGCCAGCAGCTTAGATGGAGGGACAGGCGGTGGCTACACCTTC. The full variable domain, completed using reference TRBV11-2 and TRBJ1-2, is EAGVAQSPRYKIIEKRQSVAFWCNPISGHATLYWYQQILGQGPKLLIQFQNNGVVDDSQLPKDRFSAERLKGVDSTLKIQPAKLEDSAVYLCASSLDGGTGGGYTFGSGTRLTVV.